This TCR beta chain was sequenced in a study of Graves' ophthalmopathy and Graves' hyperthyroidism. Regarding the study as a whole: Also, most clonotypes expanded in the thyroid above 0.001 frequency appeared in blood. Ophthalmopathy progression prediction by the model yielded a sensitivity of 60% to 71% and a specificity of nearly 75%.

This clonotype was observed at least ten times. The antigen remains undetermined. Beta-chain TCR CDR3 regions were amplified from RNA transcripts. First-round RT-PCR used HTBI primers; second-round multiplex PCR followed. MiXCR was run by TCRdb on the multiplex PCR reads, yielding one entry per CDR3 protein. The table includes approximately 330,000 distinct CDR3 sequences, around a sixth detected once. Between the trimmed V and J ends, which lost 3 bases and 2 bases, there was a span of 13 bases. Germline CDR1 is LNHDA and CDR2 is SQIVND (reference sequence). The CDR3 is 15 residues long. The sequencing input was peripheral blood. The chain has TRBV19 and TRBJ1-1, with unresolved D. The TCR originated in an adult man with Graves' ophthalmopathy. The CDR3 DNA sequence: TGTGCCAGTAGTATGGGGAGATGGGAAAACACTGAAGCTTTCTTT. Residues: CASSMGRWENTEAFF.